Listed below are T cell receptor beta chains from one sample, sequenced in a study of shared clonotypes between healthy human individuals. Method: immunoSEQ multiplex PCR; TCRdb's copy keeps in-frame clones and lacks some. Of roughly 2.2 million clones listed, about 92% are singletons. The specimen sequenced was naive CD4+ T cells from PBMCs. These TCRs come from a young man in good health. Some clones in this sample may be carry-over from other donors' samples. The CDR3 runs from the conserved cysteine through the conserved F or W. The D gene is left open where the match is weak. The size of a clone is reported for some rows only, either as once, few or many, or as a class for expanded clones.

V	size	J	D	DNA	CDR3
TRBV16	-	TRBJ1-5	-	TGTGCCAGCAGTCCCGGGAAAGCCGATCAGCCCCAGCATTTT	CASSPGKADQPQHF
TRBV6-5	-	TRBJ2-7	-	TGTGCCAGCAGTCCCCGACGATTCATCTACGAGCAGTACTTC	CASSPRRFIYEQYF
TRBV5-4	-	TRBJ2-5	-	TGTGCCAGCAGCCTCGCGGAAGAGACCCAGTACTTC	CASSLAEETQYF
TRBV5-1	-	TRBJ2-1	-	TGCGCCAGCAGCTGGACAGTGAGCTCCTACAATGAGCAGTTCTTC	CASSWTVSSYNEQFF
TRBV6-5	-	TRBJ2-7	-	TGTGCCAGCAGTTACGATCTAGCGAGTGCCCCCCACGAGCAGTACTTC	CASSYDLASAPHEQYF
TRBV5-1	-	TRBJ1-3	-	TGCGCCAGCAGCTTAGATTCCCCTGCCTTCTCTGGAAACACCATATATTTT	CASSLDSPAFSGNTIYF
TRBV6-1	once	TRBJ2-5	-	TGTGCCAGTATGGGGTCACCACAAGAGACCCAGTACTTC	CASMGSPQETQYF
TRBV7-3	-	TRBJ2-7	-	TGTGCCAGCAGCGCCCTGCCGGGCTACGAGCAGTACTTC	CASSALPGYEQYF
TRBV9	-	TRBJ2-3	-	TGTGCCAGCAGCGCCGTGTTAGATACGCAGTATTTT	CASSAVLDTQYF
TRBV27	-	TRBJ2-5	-	TGTGCCAGCAGAGACAGTGATGGCCGGTTGGTTCAAGAGACCCAGTACTTC	CASRDSDGRLVQETQYF
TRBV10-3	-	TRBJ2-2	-	TGTGCCCATGGGGCGCAAACCGGGGAGCTGTTTTTT	CAHGAQTGELFF
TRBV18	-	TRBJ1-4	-	TGTGCCAGCTCATCAGATGCAACTAATGAAAAACTGTTTTTT	CASSSDATNEKLFF
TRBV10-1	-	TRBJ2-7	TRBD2	TGCGCCAGCAGTGAGTCCAGGCGGGAGAGCTACGAGCAGTACTTC	CASSESRRESYEQYF
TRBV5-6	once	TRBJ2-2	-	TGTGCCAGCAGCTTCAGGCAGGGGAACACCGGGGAGCTGTTTTTT	CASSFRQGNTGELFF
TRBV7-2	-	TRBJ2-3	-	TGTGCCAGCAGCTCAGGAGCGGTCCGAGGGGATACGCAGTATTTT	CASSSGAVRGDTQYF
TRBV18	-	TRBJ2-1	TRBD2	TGTGCCAGCTCACCTGCTAGCGGGGGGCACAATGAGCAGTTCTTC	CASSPASGGHNEQFF
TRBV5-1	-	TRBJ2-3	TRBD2	TGCGCCAGCGGGCGGGAGGGGGGCACAGATACGCAGTATTTT	CASGREGGTDTQYF
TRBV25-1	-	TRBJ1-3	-	TGTGCCAGCAGTGAATCTGGGTCCCGTTCTGGAAACACCATATATTTT	CASSESGSRSGNTIYF
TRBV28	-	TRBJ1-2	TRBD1	TGTGCCAGCACCACCGACAGGGGGCGCGTCTATGGCTACACCTTC	CASTTDRGRVYGYTF
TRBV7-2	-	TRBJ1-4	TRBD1	TGTGCCAGCAGCTTAGGCGACAGGGCCTATGAAAAACTGTTTTTT	CASSLGDRAYEKLFF
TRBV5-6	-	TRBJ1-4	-	TGTGCCAGCAGCTTGCTTGGGGGCGAGAGTGATGAAAAACTGTTTTTT	CASSLLGGESDEKLFF
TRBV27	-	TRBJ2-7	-	TGTGCCAGCAGACGTCGAGAGGGGAAGACCTACGAGCAGTACTTC	CASRRREGKTYEQYF
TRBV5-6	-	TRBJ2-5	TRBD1	TGTGCCAGCACCTACAGGGGGCTAGAGACCCAGTACTTC	CASTYRGLETQYF
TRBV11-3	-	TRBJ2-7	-	TGTGCCAGCAGCTTAGGCTGGGGAGAACAGTACGAGCAGTACTTC	CASSLGWGEQYEQYF
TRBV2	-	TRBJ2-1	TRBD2	TGTGCCAGCAAAGCGGGAGGCCACAATGAGCAGTTCTTC	CASKAGGHNEQFF
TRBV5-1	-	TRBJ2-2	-	TGCGCCAGCAGCTTGAATCCTAACACCGGGGAGCTGTTTTTT	CASSLNPNTGELFF
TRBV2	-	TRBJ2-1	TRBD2	TGTGCCAGCAGTCACCGACTAGCGGGAGTGTCTGAGCAGTTCTTC	CASSHRLAGVSEQFF
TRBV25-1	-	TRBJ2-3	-	TGTGCCAGCATGGGCCAGGGGGGGGATACGCAGTATTTT	CASMGQGGDTQYF
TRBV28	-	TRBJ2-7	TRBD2	TGTGCCAGCCGGACTAGCGGCTACGAGCAGTACTTC	CASRTSGYEQYF
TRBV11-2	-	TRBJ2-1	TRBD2	TGTGCCAGCAGCCGTCTAGCGGGAGCTAACAATGAGCAGTTCTTC	CASSRLAGANNEQFF
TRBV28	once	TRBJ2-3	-	TGTGCCAGCAGTGGGACACCATCTAGCACAGATACGCAGTATTTT	CASSGTPSSTDTQYF
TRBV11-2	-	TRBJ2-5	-	TGTGCCAGCAGCTTAGGGCTAGCAGAGACCCAGTACTTC	CASSLGLAETQYF
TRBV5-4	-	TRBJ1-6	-	TGTGCCAGCAGCCGGGGTCGGTCAGAGTATAATTCACCCCTCCACTTT	CASSRGRSEYNSPLHF
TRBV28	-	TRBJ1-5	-	TGTGCCAGCAGTTCGACAGGAAGGAACACGCGAAGCAATCAGCCCCAGCATTTT	CASSSTGRNTRSNQPQHF
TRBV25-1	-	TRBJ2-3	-	TGTGCCAGCAGTGAATACCCGGGAACGGGCCAGGAGACGCAGTATTTT	CASSEYPGTGQETQYF
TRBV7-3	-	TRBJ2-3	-	TGTGCCAGCAGCTTATTGGGGGGCACAGATACGCAGTATTTT	CASSLLGGTDTQYF
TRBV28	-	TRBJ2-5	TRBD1	TGTGCCAGCAGTCGGACAGGCCAAGAGACCCAGTACTTC	CASSRTGQETQYF